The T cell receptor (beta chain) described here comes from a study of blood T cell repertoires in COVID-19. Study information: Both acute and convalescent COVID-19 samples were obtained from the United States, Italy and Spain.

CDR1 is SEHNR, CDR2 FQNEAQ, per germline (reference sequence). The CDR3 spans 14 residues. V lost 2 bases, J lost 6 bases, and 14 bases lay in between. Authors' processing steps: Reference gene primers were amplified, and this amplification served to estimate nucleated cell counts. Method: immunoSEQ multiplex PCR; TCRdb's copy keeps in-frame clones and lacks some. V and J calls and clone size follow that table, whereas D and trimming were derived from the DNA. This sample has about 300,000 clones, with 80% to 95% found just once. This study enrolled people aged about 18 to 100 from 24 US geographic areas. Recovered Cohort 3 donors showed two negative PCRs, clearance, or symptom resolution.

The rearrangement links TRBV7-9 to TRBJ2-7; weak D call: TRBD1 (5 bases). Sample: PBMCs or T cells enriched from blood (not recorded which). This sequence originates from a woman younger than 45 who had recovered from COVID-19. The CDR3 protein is CASSLLQVLSEQYF. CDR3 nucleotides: TGTGCCAGCAGCTTATTACAGGTACTCTCCGAGCAGTACTTC.